This passage covers 5 T cell receptor beta chains from one sample sequenced in a study of OX40 agonist ivuxolimab in advanced cancers. Here immunoSEQ multiplex PCR was the method, and the copy in TCRdb shows in-frame clones only, minus some. The profile shows 80,000 or so clones, just over 90% of them singletons. Sequences were derived from CD4+ or CD8+ T cells sorted from blood, sampled in a trial of the OX40 agonist ivuxolimab. The receptors shown here come from an adult with an advanced solid tumor such as melanoma, head and neck, liver or kidney cancer.

This chain uses TRBV7-9 with TRBJ2-1; D perhaps matches TRBD2 (6 bases). Deletions cut 6 bases from V and 6 bases from J, with 15 bases between. The CDR3 runs to 14 residues. CDR1 and CDR2 (germline): SEHNR, FQNEAQ (reference sequence). The CDR3 reads CASSPRTNPNEQFF. CDR3 coding DNA: TGTGCCAGCAGTCCCCGGACTAACCCCAATGAGCAGTTCTTC.

The chain couples TRBV7-2 to TRBJ2-7; D is ambiguous. V gave up 8 bases and J gave up 3 bases, with 14 bases separating them. CDR3 length: 13 residues. Germline CDR1 and CDR2: SGHTA and FQGNSA. Here the CDR3 reads CASLAPTDYEQYF. The CDR3 region has the DNA TGTGCCAGCTTGGCTCCTACGGACTACGAGCAGTACTTC.

V and J are TRBV4-3 and TRBJ1-1, with D uncertain. Trimming left V 1 base short and J 1 base short, with 4 bases between. CDR1 LGHNA and CDR2 YSLEER come from the germline V gene. The CDR3 extends over 13 amino acids. CDR3 nucleotides: TGCGCCAGCAGCCAAGGTAGGAACACTGAAGCTTTCTTT. It encodes CASSQGRNTEAFF.

The chain links TRBV27 to TRBJ1-2, with D maybe TRBD1 (5 bases). Trimming took 8 bases from V and 4 from J, leaving 11 bases between them. The CDR3 covers 12 residues. CDR1 MNHEY and CDR2 SMNVEV come from the germline V gene (reference sequence). The CDR3 sequence: CASFGGLYGYTF. The CDR3 DNA reads as TGTGCCAGCTTTGGGGGTCTCTATGGCTACACCTTC.

The chain links TRBV5-1 to TRBJ2-5; 7 bases map to TRBD1. Germline assignment: CDR1 SGHRS and CDR2 YFSETQ. CDR3 size: 15 residues. The V gene end was trimmed by 2 bases and the J gene end by 1 base; junction bases not matched to a gene: 5. Here the CDR3 DNA reads TGCGCCAGCAGCTTTAGGGACAGTCCCCAAGAGACCCAGTACTTC. Translated: CASSFRDSPQETQYF.